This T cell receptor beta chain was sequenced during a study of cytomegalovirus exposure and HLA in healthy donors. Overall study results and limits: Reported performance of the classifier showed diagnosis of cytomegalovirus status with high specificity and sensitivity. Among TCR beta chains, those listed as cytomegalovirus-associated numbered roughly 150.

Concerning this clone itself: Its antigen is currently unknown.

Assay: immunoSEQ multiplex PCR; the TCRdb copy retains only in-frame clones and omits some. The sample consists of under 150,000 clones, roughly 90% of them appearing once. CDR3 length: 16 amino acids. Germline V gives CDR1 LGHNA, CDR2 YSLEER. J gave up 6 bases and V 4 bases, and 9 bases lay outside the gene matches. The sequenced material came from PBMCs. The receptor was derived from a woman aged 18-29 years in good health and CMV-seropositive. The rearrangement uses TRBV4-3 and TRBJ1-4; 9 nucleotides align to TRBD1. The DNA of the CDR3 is TGCGCCAGCAGCCCTCACACAGGGGGCGGTTATGAAAAACTGTTTTTT. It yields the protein CASSPHTGGGYEKLFF.